This T cell receptor beta chain was sequenced for a study of blood T cell repertoires in COVID-19. Cohorts were determined from participant-reported clinical history. Profiled with immunoSEQ multiplex PCR; TCRdb holds only in-frame clones, not every one. Among 250,000 to 300,000 clones listed, 65% to 90% were seen once. The ends lost 9 bases at V and 1 base at J; junction bases unmatched: 9. The CDR3 covers 16 residues. The germline gives CDR1 SGHDT, CDR2 YYEEEE. Sequencing input: PBMCs or T cells enriched from blood (not recorded which). The TCR originated in a man in his late teens or twenties who had recovered from COVID-19. The genes are TRBV5-6 and TRBJ2-3, with TRBD2 identical over 12 bases. This CDR3 reads CATLMTSGSGTDTQYF. CDR3 DNA: TGTGCCACCCTTATGACTAGCGGGAGTGGCACAGATACGCAGTATTTT.